This T cell receptor (beta chain) originates from a study of T cell changes during pregnancy in multiple sclerosis. TCRdb keeps only in-frame clones here, not all; method: immunoSEQ multiplex PCR. Of more than 85,000 clones listed, just under 95% are singletons. The CDR3 consists of 16 residues. CDR1 and CDR2 (germline): MNHEY, SVGAGI. With V trimmed by 0 bases and J by 2 bases, 1 base remained unmatched. This material consisted of peripheral blood, taken in the third trimester of pregnancy. V gene TRBV6-5 combines with J gene TRBJ2-5; 12 nucleotides align to TRBD2. This clonotype was sampled from a female donor in good health, enrolled as a control in a pregnancy study. The CDR3: CASSYSGTSGQETQYF. CDR3 bases: TGTGCCAGCAGTTACTCGGGGACTAGCGGGCAAGAGACCCAGTACTTC.